The source of this T cell receptor (beta chain) is a study of blood T cell repertoires in COVID-19. Across the study: Acute-phase and convalescent COVID-19 samples originated in the United States, Italy and Spain.

The CDR3 sequence is 14 residues long. Per the germline V gene, CDR1 is SGHAT and CDR2 is FQNNGV. V lost 0 bases to trimming and J lost 6 bases, with 8 bases between them. The protocol was immunoSEQ multiplex PCR, while the TCRdb copy is restricted to in-frame clones and leaves out a portion. The sample carries about 300,000 clones, more than 75% recorded once. The chain uses TRBV11-2 and TRBJ2-2; D uncertain. The sequence was obtained from a woman aged 18-29 years who had recovered from COVID-19. Sequenced: PBMCs or T cells enriched from blood (not recorded which). In DNA form, the CDR3 reads TGTGCCAGCAGCTTAGAAAGAGGCGCCGGGGAGCTGTTTTTT. Amino acids: CASSLERGAGELFF.